This TCR beta chain was identified in a study of blood T cell repertoires in COVID-19. Per the original data handling: Reference gene primers were amplified, and this amplification served to estimate nucleated cell counts. Profiling relied on immunoSEQ multiplex PCR, and the TCRdb table lists in-frame clones only, not all of them. V and J calls and clone size are as listed in that table; D and trimming were resolved from the DNA. The sample has about 210,000 clones, 87% seen once. Per the germline V gene, CDR1 is SGHRS and CDR2 is YFSETQ. The CDR3 is 14 residues long. The V end was cut by 4 bases, the J end by 5 bases, with 15 bases between.

This sequence was found in a man aged 18-30 years with acute COVID-19. Sequencing was done on a sample of PBMCs or T cells enriched from blood (not recorded which). The chain carries TRBV5-1 and TRBJ2-5; D perhaps matches TRBD2 (6 bases). The DNA for the CDR3 is TGCGCCAGCAGCCTCTTAGCGGCCGGGGAGACCCAGTACTTC. This encodes CASSLLAAGETQYF.